One and the same sample provided the 25 T cell receptor beta chains below, sequenced in a study of cytomegalovirus exposure and HLA in healthy donors (dated by TCRdb to about 2017). Library preparation employed the immunoSEQ multiplex PCR assay. For the multiplex PCR, a mixture combining 60 forward primers for TCR Vbeta segments and 13 reverse primers for TCR Jbeta segments was used. In its TCRdb copy, this immuneACCESS table keeps in-frame sequences only and misses some clones. Where compared with another copy, unresolved V genes explain less than half of these, and the others have no known cause. Present in this sample are about 100,000 clones, around 80% of which were seen just once. The leading ten clones occupy 7.3% of the sample. Material for sequencing was PBMCs. All receptors come from a man aged 25 to 40 in good health and CMV-seronegative.

This CDR3 is CASRMGLAPETQYF. The CDR3 nucleotides are TGTGCCAGCCGAATGGGACTAGCCCCCGAGACCCAGTACTTC. The V and J genes are TRBV6-5 and TRBJ2-5; 9 bases are a match to TRBD2. V lost 8 bases, J lost 5 bases, and 9 bases stayed unmatched. The CDR3 has 14 amino acids. Germline V gene data show CDR1 as MNHEY and CDR2 as SVGAGI.

The rearrangement uses TRBV9 and TRBJ1-2; TRBD1 is a possible D gene (5 bases). The ends were cut back, 0 bases at V and 4 bases at J, with 10 bases in the middle. Per germline, CDR1 SGDLS and CDR2 YYNGEE. This CDR3 comprises 14 residues. This CDR3 reads CASSVATGGYGYTF. CDR3 DNA: TGTGCCAGCAGCGTAGCTACGGGGGGCTATGGCTACACCTTC. Combining the CDR3 with reference TRBV9 and TRBJ1-2 gives the whole variable domain DSGVTQTPKHLITATGQRVTLRCSPRSGDLSVYWYQQSLDQGLQFLIQYYNGEERAKGNILERFSAQQFPDLHSELNLSSLELGDSALYFCASSVATGGYGYTFGSGTRLTVV.

This sequence joins TRBV9 and TRBJ2-7, with 9 nucleotides matching TRBD1. CDR1 and CDR2 (germline): SGDLS, YYNGEE. After removal of 4 bases from V and 3 bases from J, the junction contained 5 bases not matched to a gene. CDR3 length: 14 amino acids. CDR3 in DNA: TGTGCCAGCAGCAAAACGGGACAGGGCTACGAGCAGTACTTC. Translated, it gives CASSKTGQGYEQYF. Combining the CDR3 with reference TRBV9 and TRBJ2-7 gives the whole variable domain DSGVTQTPKHLITATGQRVTLRCSPRSGDLSVYWYQQSLDQGLQFLIQYYNGEERAKGNILERFSAQQFPDLHSELNLSSLELGDSALYFCASSKTGQGYEQYFGPGTRLTVT.

The V call is TRBV5-1, the J call TRBJ2-2, with D unclear. Germline V gene lookup returns CDR1 SGHRS and CDR2 YFSETQ. The ends were cut back, 4 bases at V and 4 bases at J, with 8 bases in the middle. The CDR3 has 13 residues. DNA for the CDR3: TGCGCCAGCAGCCCCTCGGGCACCGGGGAGCTGTTTTTT. It is translated as CASSPSGTGELFF.

The chain recombines TRBV7-2 with TRBJ2-7, with 9 bases identical to TRBD2. The trim removed 0 bases at V and 5 bases at J, leaving 11 bases unmatched. Per germline, CDR1 SGHTA and CDR2 FQGNSA. The CDR3 covers 17 residues. The chain's CDR3 is CASSLAPRREGPNEQYF. The CDR3 coding sequence is TGTGCCAGCAGCTTAGCGCCTAGGCGGGAGGGCCCCAACGAGCAGTACTTC.

The chain links TRBV7-9 to TRBJ2-1; 8 nucleotides line up with TRBD2. Trimming at V came to 1 base and at J to 5 bases, leaving 7 bases not matched to a gene. This CDR3 spans 16 amino acids. CDR1 and CDR2 from the germline V gene are SEHNR and FQNEAQ (reference sequence). The CDR3 is CASSLVAGGDNNEQFF. CDR3 nucleotides: TGTGCCAGCAGCTTAGTTGCCGGGGGGGACAACAATGAGCAGTTCTTC. The entire variable domain, with the rest obtained from reference TRBV7-9 and TRBJ2-1, is as follows: DTGVSQNPRHKITKRGQNVTFRCDPISEHNRLYWYRQTLGQGPEFLTYFQNEAQLEKSRLLSDRFSAERPKGSFSTLEIQRTEQGDSAMYLCASSLVAGGDNNEQFFGPGTRLTVL.

The chain couples TRBV19 to TRBJ2-2; 10 bases fit TRBD1. The CDR3 length is 14 residues. V trimming: 3 bases; J trimming: 5 bases; junction bases outside the gene matches: 0. Germline V gives CDR1 LNHDA, CDR2 SQIVND (reference sequence). Here the CDR3 DNA reads TGTGCCAGTAGTATGGACAGGGGGACCGGGGAGCTGTTTTTT. It is translated as CASSMDRGTGELFF.

V gene TRBV30 combines with J gene TRBJ2-5, with D tentatively TRBD2 (6 bases). Germline V gene sequence: CDR1 GTSNPN, CDR2 SVGIG (reference sequence). Trimming cost V 8 bases and J 5 bases, with 18 bases left between them. The CDR3 covers 13 residues. CDR3 nucleotides: TGTGCCCTTGGGGAGGCCTGGAAGGAGACCCAGTACTTC. Protein sequence: CALGEAWKETQYF.

This chain joins TRBV19 and TRBJ2-2, with 9 bases identical to TRBD1. Trimming took 10 bases from V and 5 from J; bases not matched to a gene: 8. Germline V lookup: CDR1 LNHDA, CDR2 SQIVND (reference sequence). The CDR3 loop spans 14 amino acids. The CDR3 DNA sequence: TGTGCCACCGCCGACAGGGGGACGACCGGGGAGCTGTTTTTT. Its protein product is CATADRGTTGELFF.

The rearrangement uses TRBV6-5 and TRBJ1-2; no definite D call. Per germline, CDR1 MNHEY and CDR2 SVGAGI. The CDR3 contains 12 residues. V lost 2 bases and J lost 7, with 8 bases in between. CDR3 sequence: CASSYGGPGYTF. Written as DNA, the CDR3 is TGTGCCAGCAGTTACGGAGGGCCTGGCTACACCTTC.

The CDR3 reads CASGIRGNTEAFF. Here the CDR3 DNA reads TGTGCTAGTGGCATCCGGGGGAACACTGAAGCTTTCTTT. The rearrangement joins TRBV12-5 to TRBJ1-1; unclear D gene. CDR3 length: 13 amino acids. V was clipped by 6 bases and J by 1 base, with 9 bases between them. Germline CDR1 and CDR2: LGHNT and FRNRAP.

The chain recombines TRBV11-3 with TRBJ2-7; 11 bases line up with TRBD1. Germline V gene data show CDR1 as SGHNT and CDR2 as YENEEA. The trim removed 6 bases at V and 6 bases at J, leaving 7 bases unmatched. This CDR3 is built from 14 residues. CDR3 loop: CASRSGQGAIEQYF. In nucleotides, the CDR3 is TGTGCCAGCAGGTCAGGACAGGGGGCGATCGAGCAGTACTTC.

This sequence joins TRBV30 and TRBJ1-5; no definite D call. Trimming stripped 2 bases from V and 0 bases from J, with 17 bases between. This CDR3 contains 17 residues. The germline CDR1 and CDR2 sequences are GTSNPN and SVGIG (reference sequence). As DNA, the CDR3 is TGTGCCTGGAGTTCGGCGGCCAGTCATTATAGCAATCAGCCCCAGCATTTT. Translation: CAWSSAASHYSNQPQHF.

This clone was found a few times. The chain links TRBV29-1 to TRBJ2-3; 9 nucleotides align to TRBD1. The ends lost 5 bases at V and 4 bases at J; junction bases unmatched: 4. The germline V gene encodes CDR1 SQVTM and CDR2 ANQGSEA. The CDR3 is 13 amino acids. The CDR3 reads CSVRDREADTQYF. The CDR3 DNA sequence: TGCAGCGTTCGGGACAGGGAAGCAGATACGCAGTATTTT.

V usage is TRBV4-1 and J usage is TRBJ2-2; weak D call: TRBD2 (6 bases). Trimming removed 0 bases at V and 2 bases at J, with 13 bases between. CDR1 and CDR2 from the germline V gene are MGHRA and YSYEKL. The CDR3 is made up of 17 amino acids. This CDR3 reads CASSQDLLRGNTGELFF. The CDR3 coding sequence is TGCGCCAGCAGCCAAGATTTGTTGCGGGGTAACACCGGGGAGCTGTTTTTT.

A note on this clone: The same CDR3 arises from other DNA sequences in this sample as well. The chain employs TRBV5-1 and TRBJ2-5; 10 bases line up with TRBD2. Germline loops: CDR1 SGHRS, CDR2 YFSETQ. After removal of 1 base from V and 5 bases from J, the junction contained 2 bases not matched to a gene. There are 14 residues in the CDR3. The CDR3 nucleotides read TGCGCCAGCAGCTTGTTAGCGGGGGGTGAGACCCAGTACTTC. It yields the protein CASSLLAGGETQYF.

Concerning this clone itself: The sample has other DNA sequences that encode this CDR3 too. The rearrangement joins TRBV7-9 to TRBJ2-7, with 10 positions matching TRBD1. Germline CDR1 SEHNR, CDR2 FQNEAQ (reference sequence). J lost 5 bases, V lost 5 bases, and 6 bases had no gene match. The length of the CDR3 is 14 residues. The CDR3 DNA is TGTGCCAGCAGCCTGGGACAGGGGATACACGAGCAGTACTTC. This sequence encodes CASSLGQGIHEQYF.

The chain combines TRBV6-6 with TRBJ2-4; maybe TRBD1 (6 bases). From germline, CDR1 is MNHNY and CDR2 SVGAGI (reference sequence). The CDR3 length is 13 residues. V was clipped by 9 bases and J by 6 bases, with 15 bases between them. CDR3 loop: CASLSGAGNIQYF. The CDR3 DNA reads as TGTGCCAGTTTATCAGGGGCCGGAAACATTCAGTACTTC.

The V call is TRBV28, the J call TRBJ2-7, with 8 bases fitting TRBD1. Trimming at V came to 6 bases and at J to 3 bases, leaving 4 bases not matched to a gene. The CDR3 totals 13 residues. CDR1 is MDHEN, CDR2 SYDVKM, per germline. CDR3: CASSRQGIYEQYF. The DNA for the CDR3 is TGTGCCAGCAGCAGACAGGGGATCTACGAGCAGTACTTC.

This chain uses TRBV7-2 with TRBJ1-6; D possibly corresponds to TRBD1 (5 bases). CDR1 and CDR2 from the germline V gene are SGHTA and FQGNSA. The CDR3 extends over 14 amino acids. The V and J ends lost 5 bases and 7 bases respectively, with 12 bases between them. This chain's CDR3 is CASSGGASNSPLHF. The CDR3 nucleotides are TGTGCCAGCAGCGGAGGGGCCTCCAATTCACCCCTCCACTTT.

V is TRBV30 and J is TRBJ2-2, with TRBD1 as a possible D gene (5 bases). V lost 4 bases and J lost 2, with 14 bases in between. This CDR3 is built from 15 residues. Looked up from germline, CDR1 is GTSNPN and CDR2 is SVGIG (reference sequence). CDR3 in DNA: TGTGCCTGGAATACTGGACACTTAAACACCGGGGAGCTGTTTTTT. Its protein is CAWNTGHLNTGELFF.

The V gene is TRBV19, the J gene TRBJ2-2; 7 nucleotides align to TRBD1. The CDR3 is 15 residues long. The V segment lost 7 bases and the J segment 3 bases; nucleotides outside the gene matches: 8. The germline V gene has CDR1 LNHDA and CDR2 SQIVND (reference sequence). As DNA, the CDR3 is TGTGCCAGTAAAGAGGGACAGTCACACACCGGGGAGCTGTTTTTT. Protein sequence: CASKEGQSHTGELFF. The complete variable domain, with remaining parts taken from reference TRBV19 and TRBJ2-2, reads DGGITQSPKYLFRKEGQNVTLSCEQNLNHDAMYWYRQDPGQGLRLIYYSQIVNDFQKGDIAEGYSVSREKKESFPLTVTSAQKNPTAFYLCASKEGQSHTGELFFGEGSRLTVL.

This clone has just a few counts. The genes are TRBV7-9 and TRBJ2-1; weak D call: TRBD2 (6 bases). Germline CDR1 SEHNR, CDR2 FQNEAQ (reference sequence). This CDR3 is 14 amino acids long. V shed 6 bases and J shed 0 bases, with 9 bases lying between them. DNA of the CDR3: TGTGCCAGCAGACCGGGACTCTCCTACAATGAGCAGTTCTTC. It specifies CASRPGLSYNEQFF.

CDR3 region: CASRGLAGGFVNEQFF. CDR3 bases: TGTGCCAGCAGGGGACTAGCGGGGGGTTTTGTCAATGAGCAGTTCTTC. The chain joins TRBV7-2 to TRBJ2-1; 15 bases are shared with TRBD2. V lost 6 bases and J lost 6; bases outside the gene matches: 6. The CDR3 is 16 amino acids. CDR1 and CDR2 (germline): SGHTA, FQGNSA.

V and J are TRBV6-5 and TRBJ1-4; the match to TRBD1 covers 8 bases. The CDR3 contains 15 residues. The germline gives CDR1 MNHEY, CDR2 SVGAGI. V lost 5 bases, J lost 8 bases, and 10 bases stayed unmatched. The CDR3 coding sequence is TGTGCCAGCAGTCCCTTCGACAGGGGCGCAGAAAAACTGTTTTTT. Amino acids: CASSPFDRGAEKLFF.